This T cell receptor (beta chain) came from a study of cytomegalovirus exposure and HLA in healthy donors. Notes on the study in general: TCR beta sequences reportedly predicted the HLA-A and HLA-B alleles of most subjects accurately. Analysis was carried out at a later point, and it linked a missense DCLRE1C variant to TCR beta V- and J-gene trimming.

With respect to this clone: Its specificity is unknown.

With 60 Vbeta and 13 Jbeta primers, the PCR was carried out. Some clones are missing from TCRdb's copy, which holds only in-frame ones; the method was immunoSEQ multiplex PCR. The sample consists of about 130,000 clones, 65% to 80% of them appearing once. The CDR3 runs 15 residues. CDR1 is SGHRS, CDR2 YFSETQ, per germline. Trimming took 2 bases from V and 2 from J, leaving 13 bases between them. Although they were nominally healthy when sampled, donors likely had unrecorded immune exposures. The chain recombines TRBV5-1 with TRBJ2-5; D may be TRBD2 (6 bases). Sequenced sample: PBMCs. This sequence was found in a woman in her thirties or forties in good health and CMV-seronegative. The CDR3 reads CASSFGGAEQETQYF. CDR3 sequence (DNA): TGCGCCAGCAGCTTTGGAGGGGCGGAACAAGAGACCCAGTACTTC.